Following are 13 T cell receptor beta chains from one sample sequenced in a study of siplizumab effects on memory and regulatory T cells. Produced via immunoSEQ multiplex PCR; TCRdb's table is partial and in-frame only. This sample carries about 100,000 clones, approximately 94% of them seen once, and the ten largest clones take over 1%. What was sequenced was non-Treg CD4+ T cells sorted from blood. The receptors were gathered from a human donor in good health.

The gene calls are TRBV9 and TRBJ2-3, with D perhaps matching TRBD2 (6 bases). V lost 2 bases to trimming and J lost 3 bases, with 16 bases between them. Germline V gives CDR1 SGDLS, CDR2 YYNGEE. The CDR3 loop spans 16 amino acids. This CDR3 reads CASSVGDWPKTDTQYF. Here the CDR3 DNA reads TGTGCCAGCAGCGTGGGGGACTGGCCCAAAACAGATACGCAGTATTTT.

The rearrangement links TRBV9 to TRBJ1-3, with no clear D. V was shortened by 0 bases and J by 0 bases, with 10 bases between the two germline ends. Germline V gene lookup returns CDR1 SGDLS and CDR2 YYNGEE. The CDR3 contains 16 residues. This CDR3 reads CASSVARQSSGNTIYF. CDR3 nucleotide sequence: TGTGCCAGCAGCGTAGCACGGCAAAGCTCTGGAAACACCATATATTTT.

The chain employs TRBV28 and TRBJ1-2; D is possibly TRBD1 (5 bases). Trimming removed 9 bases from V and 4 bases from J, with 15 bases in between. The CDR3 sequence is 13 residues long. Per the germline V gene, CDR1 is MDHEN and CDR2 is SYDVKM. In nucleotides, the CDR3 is TGTGCCAGTCAAGAGACAGCGTCCTATGGCTACACCTTC. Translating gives CASQETASYGYTF.

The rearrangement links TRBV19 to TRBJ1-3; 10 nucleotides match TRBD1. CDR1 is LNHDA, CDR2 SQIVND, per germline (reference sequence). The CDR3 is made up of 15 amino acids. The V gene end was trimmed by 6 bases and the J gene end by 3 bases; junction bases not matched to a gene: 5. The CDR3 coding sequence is TGTGCCAGTAGCGACAGGGGGCCGATTGGAAACACCATATATTTT. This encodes CASSDRGPIGNTIYF.

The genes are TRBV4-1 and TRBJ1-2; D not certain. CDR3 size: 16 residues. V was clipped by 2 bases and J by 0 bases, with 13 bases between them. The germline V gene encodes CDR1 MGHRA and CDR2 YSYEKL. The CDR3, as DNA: TGCGCCAGCAGCCAACATGACACAGCAGCTAACTATGGCTACACCTTC. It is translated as CASSQHDTAANYGYTF.

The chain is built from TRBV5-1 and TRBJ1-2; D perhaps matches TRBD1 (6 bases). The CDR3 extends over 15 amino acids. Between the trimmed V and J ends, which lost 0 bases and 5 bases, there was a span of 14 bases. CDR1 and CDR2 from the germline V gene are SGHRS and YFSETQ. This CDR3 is CASSLEPGAGYGYTF. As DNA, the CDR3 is TGCGCCAGCAGCTTGGAACCGGGGGCGGGTTATGGCTACACCTTC.

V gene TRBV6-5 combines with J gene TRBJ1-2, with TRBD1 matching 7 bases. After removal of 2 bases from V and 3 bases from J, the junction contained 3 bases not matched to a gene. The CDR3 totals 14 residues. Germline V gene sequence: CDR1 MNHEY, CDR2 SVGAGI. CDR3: CASSYGTDHYGYTF. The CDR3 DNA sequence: TGTGCCAGCAGTTACGGGACAGACCACTATGGCTACACCTTC.

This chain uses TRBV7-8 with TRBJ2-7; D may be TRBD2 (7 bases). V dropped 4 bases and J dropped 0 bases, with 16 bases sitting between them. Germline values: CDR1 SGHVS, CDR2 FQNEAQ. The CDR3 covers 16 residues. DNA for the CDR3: TGTGCCAGCAGCTCCCGAGGGGGGGCCGCCTCCTACGAGCAGTACTTC. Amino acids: CASSSRGGAASYEQYF.

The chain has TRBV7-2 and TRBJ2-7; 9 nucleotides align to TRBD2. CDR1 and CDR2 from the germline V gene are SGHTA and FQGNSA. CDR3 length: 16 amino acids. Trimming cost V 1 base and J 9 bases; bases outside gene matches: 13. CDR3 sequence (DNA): TGTGCCAGCAGCTTAGAACGTTGGGGACTAGCAGGAGTGCAGTACTTC. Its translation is CASSLERWGLAGVQYF.

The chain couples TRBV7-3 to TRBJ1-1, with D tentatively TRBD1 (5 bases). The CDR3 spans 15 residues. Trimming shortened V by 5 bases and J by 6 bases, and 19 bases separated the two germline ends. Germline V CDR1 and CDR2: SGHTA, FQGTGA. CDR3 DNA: TGTGCCAGCAGCCCCGACCCCCAGGGCTCAGCTGAAGCTTTCTTT. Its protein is CASSPDPQGSAEAFF. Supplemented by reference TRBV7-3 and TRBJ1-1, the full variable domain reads GAGVSQTPSNKVTEKGKYVELRCDPISGHTALYWYRQSLGQGPEFLIYFQGTGAADDSGLPNDRFFAVRPEGSVSTLKIQRTERGDSAVYLCASSPDPQGSAEAFFGQGTRLTVV.

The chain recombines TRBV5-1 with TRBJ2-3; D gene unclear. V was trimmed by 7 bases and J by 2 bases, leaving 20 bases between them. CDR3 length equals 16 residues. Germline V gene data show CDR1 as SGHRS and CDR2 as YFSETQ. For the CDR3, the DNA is TGCGCCAGCTCTTCCCCTAAGGACCTAAACACAGATACGCAGTATTTT. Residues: CASSSPKDLNTDTQYF.

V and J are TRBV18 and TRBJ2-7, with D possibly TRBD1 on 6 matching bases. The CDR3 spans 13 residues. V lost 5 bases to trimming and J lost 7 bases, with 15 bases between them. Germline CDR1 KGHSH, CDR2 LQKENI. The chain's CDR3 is CASSVDLQGEQYF. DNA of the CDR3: TGTGCCAGCTCAGTTGATTTGCAGGGGGAGCAGTACTTC.

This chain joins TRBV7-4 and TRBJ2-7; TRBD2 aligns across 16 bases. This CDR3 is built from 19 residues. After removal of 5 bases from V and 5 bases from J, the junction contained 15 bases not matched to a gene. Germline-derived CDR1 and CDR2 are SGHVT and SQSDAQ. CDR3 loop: CASSRAGTSGRAGVHEQYF. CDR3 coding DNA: TGTGCCAGCAGCCGCGCCGGGACTAGCGGGAGGGCCGGTGTCCACGAGCAGTACTTC.